These T cell receptor beta chains were read from a single sample in a study of spatial heterogeneity in lung cancer. TCRdb ran MiXCR on the 5' RACE reads and lists one entry per CDR3 protein. The sample carries over 75,000 distinct CDR3 sequences, approximately 20% recorded once. The sequences come from PBMCs, collected at surgery. These receptors were taken from a male donor with early-stage non-small cell lung cancer. The CDR3 runs from the conserved cysteine through the conserved F or W. D genes are given only for firm matches. Rows may omit the clone size; those that give it use once, few, many or a size class.

d_call	cdr3_length	clone_size	v_call	j_call	cdr3_aa	cdr3_nt
TRBD1	13	-	TRBV6-5	TRBJ1-6	CASSWDRNSPLHF	TGTGCCAGCAGTTGGGACAGAAATTCACCCCTCCACTTT
TRBD1	15	many	TRBV12-3/TRBV12-4	TRBJ1-1	CASKWGDRQNTEAFF	TGTGCCAGCAAATGGGGGGACAGACAGAACACTGAAGCTTTCTTT
-	15	-	TRBV27	TRBJ1-2	CASNPRGLANYGYTF	TGTGCCAGCAATCCGAGGGGTTTAGCTAACTATGGCTACACCTTC
-	13	-	TRBV2	TRBJ2-3	CARTRDRSDTQYF	TGTGCCAGGACCCGGGACCGCTCAGATACGCAGTATTTT
-	15	many	TRBV4-3	TRBJ1-4	CASSYLGSTNEKLFF	TGCGCCAGCAGCTACCTTGGTTCAACTAATGAAAAACTGTTTTTT
-	12	few	TRBV9	TRBJ2-1	CASSVSSFEQFF	TGTGCCAGCAGCGTATCGAGTTTTGAGCAGTTCTTC
TRBD1	14	few	TRBV12-3/TRBV12-4	TRBJ1-1	CASSFDRENTEAFF	TGTGCCAGCAGTTTCGACAGGGAGAACACTGAAGCTTTCTTT
-	13	few	TRBV4-3	TRBJ2-7	CASSQELRYEQYF	TGCGCCAGCAGCCAAGAGTTACGGTACGAGCAGTACTTC
-	12	few	TRBV10-3	TRBJ2-1	CATGTLDNEQFF	TGTGCCACCGGGACCTTAGACAATGAGCAGTTCTTC
TRBD1	16	-	TRBV28	TRBJ2-6	CASNGQGSSGANVLTF	TGTGCCAGCAATGGACAGGGTTCATCTGGGGCCAACGTCCTGACTTTC
TRBD1	13	few	TRBV29-1	TRBJ2-3	CSGGQALTDTQYF	TGCAGCGGAGGACAGGCCCTCACAGATACGCAGTATTTT
-	12	-	TRBV20-1	TRBJ1-2	CSARDGKDGYTF	TGCAGTGCTAGAGATGGGAAAGATGGCTACACCTTC
-	15	-	TRBV5-1	TRBJ2-6	CASSLDWAGANVLTF	TGCGCCAGCAGCTTGGACTGGGCTGGGGCCAACGTCCTGACTTTC
TRBD1	15	many	TRBV2	TRBJ2-2	CASSGTAANTGELFF	TGTGCCAGCTCCGGGACAGCCGCGAACACCGGGGAGCTGTTTTTT
-	12	-	TRBV20-1	TRBJ2-3	CSAILQRDTQYF	TGCAGTGCTATCTTGCAGCGGGATACGCAGTATTTT
TRBD1	15	few	TRBV28	TRBJ1-1	CASSGTGVANTEAFF	TGTGCCAGCAGTGGTACAGGGGTTGCGAACACTGAAGCTTTCTTT
-	14	few	TRBV28	TRBJ1-6	CASSGVTGWSPLHF	TGTGCCAGCAGTGGGGTCACAGGGTGGTCACCCCTCCACTTT
-	14	-	TRBV6-5	TRBJ1-1	CASSYGQPNTEAFF	TGTGCCAGCAGTTACGGACAGCCGAACACTGAAGCTTTCTTT
TRBD1	13	once	TRBV28	TRBJ1-5	CASRNRGDQPQHF	TGTGCCAGCAGAAACAGGGGGGATCAGCCCCAGCATTTT
-	14	-	TRBV5-1	TRBJ2-6	CASSLDSGANVLTF	TGCGCCAGCAGCTTAGACTCTGGGGCCAACGTCCTGACTTTC
TRBD2	14	-	TRBV7-9	TRBJ2-7	CASSAVGRVREQYF	TGTGCCAGCAGCGCCGTGGGGAGGGTGAGGGAGCAGTACTTC
TRBD1	14	-	TRBV20-1	TRBJ1-6	CSAFGQGNNSPLHF	TGCAGTGCTTTCGGACAGGGAAATAATTCACCCCTCCACTTT
TRBD2	14	-	TRBV19	TRBJ2-7	CASRAGGSVYEQYF	TGTGCCAGTCGAGCGGGAGGCTCCGTCTACGAGCAGTACTTC
-	17	few	TRBV4-3	TRBJ1-2	CASSQDQRVWANYGYTF	TGCGCCAGCAGCCAAGATCAAAGAGTGTGGGCTAACTATGGCTACACCTTC
TRBD2	16	-	TRBV7-9	TRBJ2-7	CASSLTLAGEDYEQYF	TGTGCCAGCAGCTTAACCCTAGCGGGAGAGGACTACGAGCAGTACTTC
TRBD2	15	-	TRBV5-1	TRBJ2-7	CASSSASGGTYEQYF	TGCGCCAGCAGCTCAGCTAGCGGGGGGACCTACGAGCAGTACTTC
TRBD2	18	many	TRBV11-2	TRBJ2-3	CASSHGSSGAGGSDTQYF	TGTGCCAGCAGCCACGGGTCTAGCGGAGCCGGCGGGTCAGATACGCAGTATTTT
TRBD2	17	few	TRBV6-2/TRBV6-3	TRBJ2-1	CASSYSALAGVYNEQFF	TGTGCCAGCAGTTACTCTGCTCTAGCGGGGGTATACAATGAGCAGTTCTTC
TRBD1	16	-	TRBV4-3	TRBJ2-5	CASSQGLTGYQETQYF	TGCGCCAGCAGCCAAGGTTTGACAGGGTACCAAGAGACCCAGTACTTC
-	15	-	TRBV4-3	TRBJ2-7	CASSQDKAGNYEQYF	TGCGCCAGCAGCCAAGATAAGGCCGGGAACTACGAGCAGTACTTC
-	11	-	TRBV14	TRBJ2-7	CASSQIYEQYF	TGTGCCAGCAGCCAAATTTACGAGCAGTACTTC
-	14	-	TRBV27	TRBJ2-2	CASTFTGGTGELFF	TGTGCCAGCACCTTTACCGGGGGAACCGGGGAGCTGTTTTTT
TRBD1	15	many	TRBV7-2	TRBJ2-5	CASSRTGVGQETQYF	TGTGCCAGCAGCCGGACAGGGGTGGGCCAAGAGACCCAGTACTTC
-	13	-	TRBV5-1	TRBJ2-1	CASSLAGVNEQFF	TGCGCCAGCAGCTTGGCGGGAGTGAATGAGCAGTTCTTC
-	13	few	TRBV12-5	TRBJ2-7	CASGLDTGIPQYF	TGTGCTAGTGGTTTGGATACAGGGATCCCCCAGTACTTC
-	14	-	TRBV28	TRBJ2-1	CAMSTGIVPNEQFF	TGTGCCATGTCAACAGGAATTGTCCCTAATGAGCAGTTCTTC
-	16	once	TRBV7-2	TRBJ2-3	CASRSSGTILGDTQYF	TGTGCCAGCAGGAGTTCCGGGACGATCCTCGGAGATACGCAGTATTTT
TRBD1	16	-	TRBV6-2/TRBV6-3	TRBJ2-1	CASSYSGGQVYNEQFF	TGTGCCAGCAGTTACTCAGGGGGACAGGTCTACAATGAGCAGTTCTTC
-	14	few	TRBV5-6	TRBJ2-2	CASSLEGSTGELFF	TGTGCCAGCAGCTTGGAGGGCAGCACCGGGGAGCTGTTTTTT
-	14	-	TRBV20-1	TRBJ1-1	CSASSGAGNTEAFF	TGCAGTGCTAGTAGCGGGGCGGGTAACACTGAAGCTTTCTTT
TRBD2	13	-	TRBV5-1	TRBJ2-7	CASKGTSGYEQYF	TGCGCCAGCAAAGGGACTAGCGGCTACGAGCAGTACTTC
-	14	-	TRBV19	TRBJ2-7	CASSIQGPDNEQYF	TGTGCCAGTAGTATCCAAGGGCCTGACAACGAGCAGTACTTC
TRBD2	16	-	TRBV5-1	TRBJ2-2	CASSIGLADVTGELFF	TGCGCCAGCAGCATCGGACTAGCGGATGTCACCGGGGAGCTGTTTTTT
-	12	many	TRBV29-1	TRBJ1-2	CSVETKLHGYTF	TGCAGCGTTGAAACCAAGCTCCATGGCTACACCTTC
-	14	few	TRBV7-2	TRBJ1-1	CASSLGALGTEAFF	TGTGCCAGCAGCTTAGGGGCGCTGGGGACTGAAGCTTTCTTT
TRBD2	14	-	TRBV6-1	TRBJ2-1	CASEGLAGYNEQFF	TGTGCCAGCGAGGGACTAGCGGGCTACAATGAGCAGTTCTTC
-	12	-	TRBV7-3	TRBJ2-4	CAGEGHKNIQYF	TGTGCCGGTGAGGGGCACAAAAACATTCAGTACTTC
-	17	many	TRBV6-1	TRBJ1-1	CASSEGHGYAGGTEAFF	TGTGCCAGCAGTGAAGGGCATGGGTACGCGGGGGGCACTGAAGCTTTCTTT
-	13	few	TRBV9	TRBJ2-2	CASSVDITGELFF	TGTGCCAGCAGCGTAGACATCACCGGGGAGCTGTTTTTT
-	15	few	TRBV18	TRBJ1-1	CASSPIGDLNTEAFF	TGTGCCAGCTCACCAATAGGGGATTTGAACACTGAAGCTTTCTTT
-	14	-	TRBV6-5	TRBJ2-7	CASSYRGASYEQYF	TGTGCCAGCAGTTATCGGGGGGCCTCCTACGAGCAGTACTTC
TRBD2	14	few	TRBV2	TRBJ2-7	CASKIGLAGGEQYF	TGTGCCAGCAAGATCGGACTAGCGGGAGGCGAGCAGTACTTC
-	17	once	TRBV6-2/TRBV6-3	TRBJ1-5	CASSYSSRANSNQPQHF	TGTGCCAGCAGTTACTCGAGCAGGGCCAATAGCAATCAGCCCCAGCATTTT
-	12	-	TRBV5-1	TRBJ2-5	CASSLSQETQYF	TGCGCCAGCAGCTTGTCCCAAGAGACCCAGTACTTC
TRBD2	16	-	TRBV5-1	TRBJ2-3	CASSLEASGSTDTQYF	TGCGCCAGCAGCTTGGAGGCTAGCGGGAGCACAGATACGCAGTATTTT
-	16	few	TRBV7-8	TRBJ2-7	CASSSGAGATTYEQYF	TGTGCCAGCAGCTCGGGGGCAGGGGCGACCACCTACGAGCAGTACTTC
-	14	-	TRBV6-5	TRBJ1-2	CASSPVSEGYGYTF	TGTGCCAGCAGCCCGGTTAGTGAAGGCTATGGCTACACCTTC
-	10	few	TRBV23-1	TRBJ2-7	CASKSGEQYF	TGCGCCAGTAAGTCTGGGGAGCAGTACTTC
-	13	many	TRBV7-2	TRBJ1-2	CASSTGQFGGYTF	TGTGCCAGCTCGACAGGTCAATTCGGTGGCTACACCTTC
TRBD2	15	-	TRBV5-6	TRBJ2-7	CASSLGTRGAYEQYF	TGTGCCAGCAGCTTGGGAACTCGGGGGGCCTACGAGCAGTACTTC